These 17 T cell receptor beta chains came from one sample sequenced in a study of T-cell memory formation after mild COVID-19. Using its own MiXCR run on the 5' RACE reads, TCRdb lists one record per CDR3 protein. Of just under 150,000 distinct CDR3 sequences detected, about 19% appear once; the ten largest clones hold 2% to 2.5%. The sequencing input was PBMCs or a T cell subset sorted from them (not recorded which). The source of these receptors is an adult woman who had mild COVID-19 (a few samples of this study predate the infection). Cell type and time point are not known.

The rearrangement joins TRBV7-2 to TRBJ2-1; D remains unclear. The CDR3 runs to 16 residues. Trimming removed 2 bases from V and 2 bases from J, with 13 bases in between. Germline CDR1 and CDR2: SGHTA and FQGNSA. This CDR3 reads CASSLMGSRTYNEQFF. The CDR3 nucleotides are TGTGCCAGCAGCTTAATGGGGTCCCGAACCTACAATGAGCAGTTCTTC.

The CDR3 loop is CASKTPQRGSETQYF. CDR3 DNA sequence: TGTGCCAGCAAGACCCCCCAGCGGGGTTCTGAGACCCAGTACTTC. The chain is built from TRBV3-1 and TRBJ2-5; TRBD2 aligns across 7 bases. CDR3 length: 15 amino acids. The junction had 13 bases not matched to a gene; V was cut back by 7 bases and J by 5 bases. Per germline, CDR1 LGHDT and CDR2 YNNKEL (reference sequence).

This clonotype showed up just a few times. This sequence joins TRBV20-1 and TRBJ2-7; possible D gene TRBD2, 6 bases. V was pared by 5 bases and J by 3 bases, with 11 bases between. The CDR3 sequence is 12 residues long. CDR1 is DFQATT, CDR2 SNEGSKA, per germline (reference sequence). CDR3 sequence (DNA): TGCAGTGCTGATTCGGGGGTCTACGAGCAGTACTTC. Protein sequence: CSADSGVYEQYF.

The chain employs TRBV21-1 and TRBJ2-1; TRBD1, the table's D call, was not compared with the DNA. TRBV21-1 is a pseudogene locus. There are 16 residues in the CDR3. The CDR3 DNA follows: TGTGCCAGCAGTTTCCCCGGGACAGCTGGCCTGAATGAGCAGTTCTTC. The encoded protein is CASSFPGTAGLNEQFF.

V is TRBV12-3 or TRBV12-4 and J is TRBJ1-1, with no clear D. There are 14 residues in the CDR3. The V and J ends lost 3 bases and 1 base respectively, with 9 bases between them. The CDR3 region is CASSLLLENTEAFF. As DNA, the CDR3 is TGTGCCAGCAGTTTGCTTCTGGAGAACACTGAAGCTTTCTTT.

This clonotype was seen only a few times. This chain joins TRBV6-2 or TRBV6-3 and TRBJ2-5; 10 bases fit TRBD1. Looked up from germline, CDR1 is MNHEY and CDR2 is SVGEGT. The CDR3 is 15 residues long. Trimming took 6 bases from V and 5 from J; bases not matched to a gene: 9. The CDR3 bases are TGTGCCAGCAGGACGACAGGGGGCGTGGGGGAGACCCAGTACTTC. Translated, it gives CASRTTGGVGETQYF.

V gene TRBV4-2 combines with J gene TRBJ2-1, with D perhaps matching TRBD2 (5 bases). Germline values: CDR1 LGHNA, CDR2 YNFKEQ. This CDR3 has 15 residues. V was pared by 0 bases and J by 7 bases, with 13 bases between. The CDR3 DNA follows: TGTGCCAGCAGCCAAGAGGCGGGCAGGATGAATGAGCAGTTCTTC. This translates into CASSQEAGRMNEQFF.

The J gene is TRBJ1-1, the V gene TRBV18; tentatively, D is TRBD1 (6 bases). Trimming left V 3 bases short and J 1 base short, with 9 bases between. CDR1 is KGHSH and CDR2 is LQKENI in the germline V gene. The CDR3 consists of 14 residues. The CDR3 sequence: CASSPGGGNTEAFF. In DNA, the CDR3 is TGTGCCAGCTCACCCGGGGGCGGGAACACTGAAGCTTTCTTT.

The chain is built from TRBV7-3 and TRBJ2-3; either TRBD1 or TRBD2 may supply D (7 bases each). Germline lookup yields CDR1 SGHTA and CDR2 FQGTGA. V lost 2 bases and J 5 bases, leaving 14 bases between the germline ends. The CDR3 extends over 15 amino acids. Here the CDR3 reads CASSLQTGRVDTQYF. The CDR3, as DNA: TGTGCCAGCAGCTTACAGACAGGGAGGGTAGATACGCAGTATTTT.

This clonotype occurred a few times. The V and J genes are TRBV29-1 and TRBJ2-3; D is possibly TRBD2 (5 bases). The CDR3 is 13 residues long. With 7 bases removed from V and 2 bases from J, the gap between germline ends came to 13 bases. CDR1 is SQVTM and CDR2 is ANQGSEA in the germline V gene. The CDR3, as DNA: TGCAGCGGGCGTGGCGGGCTCACAGATACGCAGTATTTT. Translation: CSGRGGLTDTQYF.

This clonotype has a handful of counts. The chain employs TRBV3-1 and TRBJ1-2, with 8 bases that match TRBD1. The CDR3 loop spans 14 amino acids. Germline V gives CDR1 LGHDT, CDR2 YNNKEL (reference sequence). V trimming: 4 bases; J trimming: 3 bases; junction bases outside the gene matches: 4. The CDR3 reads CASSRQGRDYGYTF. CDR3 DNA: TGTGCCAGCAGCCGACAGGGGAGAGACTATGGCTACACCTTC.

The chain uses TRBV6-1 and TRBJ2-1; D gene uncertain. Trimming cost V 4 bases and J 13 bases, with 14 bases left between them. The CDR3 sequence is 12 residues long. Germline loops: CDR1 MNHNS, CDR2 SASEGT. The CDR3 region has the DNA TGTGCCAGCAGTGTCCCCGCTCCTCAACAGTTCTTC. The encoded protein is CASSVPAPQQFF.

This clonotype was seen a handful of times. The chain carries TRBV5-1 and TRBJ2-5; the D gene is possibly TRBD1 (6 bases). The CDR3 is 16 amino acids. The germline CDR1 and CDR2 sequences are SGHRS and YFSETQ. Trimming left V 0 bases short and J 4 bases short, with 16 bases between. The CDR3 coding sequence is TGCGCCAGCAGCTTGGACGGGACATCGGCGGCAGAGACCCAGTACTTC. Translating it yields CASSLDGTSAAETQYF.

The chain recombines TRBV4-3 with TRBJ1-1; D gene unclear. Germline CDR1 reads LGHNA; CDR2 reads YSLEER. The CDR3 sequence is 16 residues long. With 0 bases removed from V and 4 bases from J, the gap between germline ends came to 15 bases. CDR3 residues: CASSQDHRWEGTEAFF. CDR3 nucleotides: TGCGCCAGCAGCCAAGACCACCGATGGGAGGGCACTGAAGCTTTCTTT.

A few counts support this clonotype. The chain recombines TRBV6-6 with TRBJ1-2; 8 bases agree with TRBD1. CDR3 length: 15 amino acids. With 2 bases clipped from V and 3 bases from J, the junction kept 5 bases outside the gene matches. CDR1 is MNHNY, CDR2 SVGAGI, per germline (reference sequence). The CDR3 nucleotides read TGTGCCAGCAGTTACAAAACAGGGGGGGACTATGGCTACACCTTC. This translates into CASSYKTGGDYGYTF.

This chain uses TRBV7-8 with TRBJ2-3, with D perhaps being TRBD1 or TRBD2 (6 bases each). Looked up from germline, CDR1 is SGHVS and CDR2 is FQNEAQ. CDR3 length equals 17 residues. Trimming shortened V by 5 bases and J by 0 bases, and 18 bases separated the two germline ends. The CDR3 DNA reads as TGTGCCAGCAGCCCGATGAGGGGGAGGAGGAGCACAGATACGCAGTATTTT. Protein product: CASSPMRGRRSTDTQYF.

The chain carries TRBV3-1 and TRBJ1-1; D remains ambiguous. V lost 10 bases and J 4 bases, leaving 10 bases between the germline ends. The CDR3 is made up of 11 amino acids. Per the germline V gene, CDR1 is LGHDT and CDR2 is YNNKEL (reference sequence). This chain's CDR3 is CAIRGGTEAFF. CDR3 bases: TGTGCCATCCGAGGCGGCACTGAAGCTTTCTTT.